This T cell receptor (beta chain) was identified during a study of blood T cell repertoires in COVID-19. J gave up 4 bases and V 4 bases, and 6 bases lay outside the gene matches. The germline gives CDR1 SGHRS, CDR2 YFSETQ. This CDR3 contains 14 residues. Profiling relied on immunoSEQ multiplex PCR, and the TCRdb table lists in-frame clones only, not all of them. The sample consists of 150,000 to 200,000 clones, 60% to 80% of them appearing once. The chain recombines TRBV5-1 with TRBJ2-5; 8 nucleotides align to TRBD1. Material for sequencing was peripheral blood. The receptor's source is a woman in her 70s with acute or convalescent COVID-19. As DNA, the CDR3 is TGCGCCAGCAGCCAGGACAGGGTGCGAGAGACCCAGTACTTC. Amino acids: CASSQDRVRETQYF.